Listed here is a single TCR beta chain. The CDR3 covers 15 residues. Between the trimmed V and J ends, which lost 6 bases and 2 bases, there was a span of 17 bases. The germline CDR1 and CDR2 sequences are MDHEN and SYDVKM. This specimen belongs to a study of blood T cell repertoires in COVID-19. TCRdb keeps only in-frame clones here, not all; method: immunoSEQ multiplex PCR. The data hold about 200,000 clones, with roughly 80% observed a single time. The rearrangement uses TRBV28 and TRBJ2-7, with D possibly matching TRBD2 (6 bases). The sequence derives from a woman of 80 years or more with COVID-19, enrolled during active disease. Sequencing was carried out using peripheral blood. Here the CDR3 reads CASRGGLLTAYEQYF. The CDR3 DNA sequence: TGTGCCAGCAGGGGGGGACTCCTAACCGCCTACGAGCAGTACTTC. The full variable domain, completed using reference TRBV28 and TRBJ2-7, is DVKVTQSSRYLVKRTGEKVFLECVQDMDHENMFWYRQDPGLGLRLIYFSYDVKMKEKGDIPEGYSVSREKKERFSLILESASTNQTSMYLCASRGGLLTAYEQYFGPGTRLTVT.